This T cell receptor (beta chain) was observed in a study of T cell responses to AZD1222 COVID-19 vaccine (dated by TCRdb to about 2021). Regarding the complete study: TCR sequencing was performed for roughly 240 trial participants, of whom about 200 were given two doses of AZD1222 and around 25 were given two doses of MenACWY control vaccine. Trial participants were enrolled by age into subgroups of 18-55, 56-69 and 70-plus years, and approximately 150, 30 and 60 TCR-sequenced participants, respectively, were included in these subgroups. Study-level results and caveats: In the small 56-69-year group, the increase in depth fell short of significance, most likely because of low power. Conclusions about previously exposed vaccinees are limited because only six or seven AZD1222 recipients were SARS-CoV-2 seropositive at baseline. Most participants were white British and females outnumbered males, and the authors suggested that clonal diversity may have been underestimated. After two AZD1222 doses, spike-specific TCR breadth and depth were significantly higher than at day 0 and than in MenACWY recipients. The whole spike protein was spanned by vaccine-associated CD4 TCRs, and dominant responses were seen in regions 160-218 and 743-854. Reportedly, close to half of the unique spike-specific TCRs recognized epitopes lying outside the regions that are mutated in the B.1.351 and B.1.1.7 variants. Because no samples from the day 14 peak response were available, repertoires could be characterized only after the peak T cell response.

The CDR3 regions of human TCRbeta chains were analyzed by immunosequencing. On the study's bioinformatics: Repertoire TCRs were checked for matches against a reference library of SARS-CoV-2-specific TCRs that had been generated using the MIRA antigen-specificity platform. Breadth was defined as the fraction of unique TCRs that were SARS-CoV-2-associated, and depth was defined as the fraction of total T cells that were SARS-CoV-2-associated. Using the MIRA data, every spike-specific TCR was mapped to the spike region that the TCR reacted to and assigned to either a CD4 or a CD8 class. Log10-transformed breadth and depth values were compared by one-way ANOVA with Sidak's multiple comparisons tests. TCRdb's version of the immuneACCESS table is confined to in-frame rearrangements and falls short of the full clone set. An unresolved V gene accounts for under half of the shortfall where checked; the remainder is of unknown origin. V, J and clone size derive from that table, while D and trimming were established from the DNA sequence. Counted in this sample were about 140,000 clones; 90% to 95% of them appeared once. Roughly 4% of the sample comes from the top ten.

A word on this clone: Its antigen has not been determined. Per-nucleotide qualities are absent, and no much larger clonotype sits a single base away.

From the germline V gene, CDR1 is SGHAT and CDR2 is FQNNGV. The trim is 3 bases for V and 2 bases for J, with a gap of 11 bases between the germline ends. The CDR3 contains 14 residues, cysteine and phenylalanine counted. Left in the record is the CDR3 DNA by itself, 42 bases read in frame from the first base. The intended sense of this specimen's time point label: about 28 days (+/-7) after the second vaccine dose. AZD1222 recipients whose second dose came at about 4 weeks and those whose second dose came at about 12 weeks were combined into one group, since spike-specific TCR depth and breadth did not differ between the two schedules. Vaccinee samples came from UK trials COV001 and COV002, including a single-blind randomized controlled phase 2/3 trial of AZD1222 (ChAdOx1 nCoV-19) in healthy adults. For TCRbeta chain sequencing, PBMC samples were collected from trial participants at day 0 and at day 28 after the second dose.

This clonotype was sampled from an adult who received the AZD1222 COVID-19 vaccine. The specimen was peripheral blood, collected 28 days after the second AZD1222 dose. The chain employs TRBV11-2 and TRBJ2-7, with no reliable assignment of the D segment. The CDR3 protein: CASSLDGSTYEQYF. The DNA reads TGTGCCAGCAGCTTGGACGGGTCTACCTACGAGCAGTACTTC.